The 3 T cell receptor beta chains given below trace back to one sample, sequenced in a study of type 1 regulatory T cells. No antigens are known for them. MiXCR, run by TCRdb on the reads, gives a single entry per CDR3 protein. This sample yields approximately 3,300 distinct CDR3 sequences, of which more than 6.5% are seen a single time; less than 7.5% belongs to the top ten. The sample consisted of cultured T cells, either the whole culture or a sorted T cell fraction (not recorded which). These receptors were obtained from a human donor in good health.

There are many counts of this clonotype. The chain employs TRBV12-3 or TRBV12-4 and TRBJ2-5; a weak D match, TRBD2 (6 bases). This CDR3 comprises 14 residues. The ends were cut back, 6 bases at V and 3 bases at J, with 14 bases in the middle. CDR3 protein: CASREIGGEETQYF. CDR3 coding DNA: TGTGCCAGCAGGGAGATAGGAGGGGAAGAGACCCAGTACTTC.

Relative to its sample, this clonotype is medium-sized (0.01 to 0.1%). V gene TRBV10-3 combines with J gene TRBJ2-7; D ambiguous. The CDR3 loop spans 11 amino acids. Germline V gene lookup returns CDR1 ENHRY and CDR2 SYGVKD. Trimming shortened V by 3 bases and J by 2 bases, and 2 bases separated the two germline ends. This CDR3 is CAISEAYEQYF. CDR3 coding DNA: TGTGCCATCAGTGAAGCCTACGAGCAGTACTTC.

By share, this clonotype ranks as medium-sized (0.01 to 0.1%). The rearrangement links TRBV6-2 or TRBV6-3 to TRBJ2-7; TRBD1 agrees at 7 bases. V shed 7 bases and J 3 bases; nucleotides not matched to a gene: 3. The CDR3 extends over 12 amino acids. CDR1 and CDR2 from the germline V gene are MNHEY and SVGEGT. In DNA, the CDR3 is TGTGCCAGCATCGCAGGGGGCTACGAGCAGTACTTC. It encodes CASIAGGYEQYF.